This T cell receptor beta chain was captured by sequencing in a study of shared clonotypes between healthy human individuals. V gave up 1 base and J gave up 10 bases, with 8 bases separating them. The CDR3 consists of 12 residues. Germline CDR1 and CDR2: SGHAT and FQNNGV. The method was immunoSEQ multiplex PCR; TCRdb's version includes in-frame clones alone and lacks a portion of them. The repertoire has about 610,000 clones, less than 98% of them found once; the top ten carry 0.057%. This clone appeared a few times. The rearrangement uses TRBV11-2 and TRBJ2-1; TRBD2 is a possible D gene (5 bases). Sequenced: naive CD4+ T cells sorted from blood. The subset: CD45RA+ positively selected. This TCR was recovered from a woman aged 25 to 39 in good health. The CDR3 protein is CASSLAGSEQFF. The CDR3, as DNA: TGTGCCAGCAGCTTAGCGGGATCCGAGCAGTTCTTC.